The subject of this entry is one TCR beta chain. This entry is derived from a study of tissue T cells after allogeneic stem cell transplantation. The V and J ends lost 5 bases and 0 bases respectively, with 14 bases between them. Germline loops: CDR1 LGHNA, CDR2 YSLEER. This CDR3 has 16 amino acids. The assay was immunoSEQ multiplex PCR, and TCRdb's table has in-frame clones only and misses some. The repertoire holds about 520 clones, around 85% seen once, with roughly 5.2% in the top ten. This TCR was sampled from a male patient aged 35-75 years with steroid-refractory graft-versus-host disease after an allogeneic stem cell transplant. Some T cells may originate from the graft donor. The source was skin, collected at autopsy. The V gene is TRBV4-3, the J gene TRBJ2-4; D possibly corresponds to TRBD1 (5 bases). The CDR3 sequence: CASSYIDQGAKNIQYF. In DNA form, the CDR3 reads TGCGCCAGCAGCTATATAGACCAGGGAGCCAAAAACATTCAGTACTTC.